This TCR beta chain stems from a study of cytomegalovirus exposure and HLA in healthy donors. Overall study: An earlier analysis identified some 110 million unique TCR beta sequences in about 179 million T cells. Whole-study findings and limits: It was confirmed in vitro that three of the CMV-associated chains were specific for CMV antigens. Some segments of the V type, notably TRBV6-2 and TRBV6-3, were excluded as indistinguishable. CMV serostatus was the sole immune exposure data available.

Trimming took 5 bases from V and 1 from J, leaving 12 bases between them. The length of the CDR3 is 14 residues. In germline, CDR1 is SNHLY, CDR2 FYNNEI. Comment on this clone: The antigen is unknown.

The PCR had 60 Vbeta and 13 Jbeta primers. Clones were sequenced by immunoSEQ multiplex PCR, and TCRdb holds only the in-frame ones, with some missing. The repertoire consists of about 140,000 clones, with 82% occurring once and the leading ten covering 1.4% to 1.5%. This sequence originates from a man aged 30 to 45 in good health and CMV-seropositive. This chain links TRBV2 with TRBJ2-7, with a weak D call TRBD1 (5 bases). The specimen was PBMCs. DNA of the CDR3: TGTGCCAGCAGTTCCAGGGTTACTTCCTACGAGCAGTACTTC. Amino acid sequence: CASSSRVTSYEQYF.